The TCR beta chain described here comes from a study of cytomegalovirus exposure and HLA in healthy donors. The study's findings and limits: Some segments of the V type, notably TRBV6-2 and TRBV6-3, were excluded as indistinguishable. Many donors shared some public TCRs, even though most TCR sequences were rare. Versus the roughly 700-donor mean, an Asian-associated ancestry cluster reportedly showed fewer N-insertions in a later analysis.

With 60 Vbeta and 13 Jbeta primers, the PCR was carried out. The method was immunoSEQ multiplex PCR; TCRdb's version includes in-frame clones alone and lacks a portion of them. In the table there are approximately 37,000 clones, around 82% of which are singletons. This clone was found a few times. No antigen is known for it. The J segment lost 7 bases and the V segment lost 4 bases, leaving 5 bases of the junction unmatched. CDR1 LGHNA and CDR2 YSLEER come from the germline V gene. The CDR3 totals 14 residues. The clonotype comes from a woman aged 18-29 years in good health and CMV-seropositive. What was sequenced was PBMCs. The V gene is TRBV4-3, the J gene TRBJ1-2; 11 nucleotides agree with TRBD1. The CDR3 region has the DNA TGCGCCAGCAGCCGCGGACAGGGGGCGGGTGGCTACACCTTC. Amino acid sequence: CASSRGQGAGGYTF.